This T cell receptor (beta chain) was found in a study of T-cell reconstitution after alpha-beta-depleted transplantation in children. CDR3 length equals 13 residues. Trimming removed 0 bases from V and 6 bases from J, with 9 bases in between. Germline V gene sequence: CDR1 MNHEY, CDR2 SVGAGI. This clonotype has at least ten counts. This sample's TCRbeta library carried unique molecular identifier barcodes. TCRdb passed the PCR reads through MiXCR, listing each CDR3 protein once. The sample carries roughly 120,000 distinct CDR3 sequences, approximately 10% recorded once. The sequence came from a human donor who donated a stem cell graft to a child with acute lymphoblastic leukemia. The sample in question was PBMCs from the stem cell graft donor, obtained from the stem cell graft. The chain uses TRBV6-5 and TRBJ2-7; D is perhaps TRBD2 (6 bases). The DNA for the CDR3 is TGTGCCAGCAGTTACTCGGGACTGGTCGAGCAGTACTTC. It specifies CASSYSGLVEQYF.